Following are 5 T cell receptor beta chains from one sample sequenced in a study of early T cells in non-severe SARS-CoV-2 infection. TCRdb redid the calling of the 5' RACE reads with MiXCR, one entry per CDR3 protein. The sample has about 49,000 distinct CDR3 sequences, about 4.6% seen once. Sequenced sample: whole blood. All receptors derive from an adult who was a healthcare worker with PCR-confirmed SARS-CoV-2 infection or an uninfected control (not recorded which).

The sample holds many counts of this clonotype. The chain links TRBV6-6 to TRBJ1-6, with a tentative D call TRBD1 (5 bases). The CDR3 has 16 residues. Trimming removed 4 bases from V and 10 bases from J, with 20 bases in between. Germline V gene lookup returns CDR1 MNHNY and CDR2 SVGAGI (reference sequence). The CDR3: CASSSDYRDAGSPLHF. The CDR3 DNA reads TGTGCCAGCAGTTCCGATTACCGGGACGCGGGATCACCCCTCCACTTT.

This clonotype was counted at least ten times. The J gene is TRBJ1-3, the V gene TRBV5-6; weak D call: TRBD1 (5 bases). The CDR3 loop spans 15 amino acids. Germline CDR1 SGHDT, CDR2 YYEEEE. The ends were cut back, 2 bases at V and 3 bases at J, with 12 bases in the middle. The CDR3 nucleotides are TGTGCCAGCAGCTTAAGAGGGGCTGGTGGAAACACCATATATTTT. It specifies CASSLRGAGGNTIYF.

This clonotype was seen repeatedly, ten times or more. The chain uses TRBV28 and TRBJ1-4, with D maybe TRBD1 (6 bases). The CDR3 runs to 14 residues. Germline V lookup: CDR1 MDHEN, CDR2 SYDVKM. The V end lost 8 bases, the J end lost 0 bases, and 10 bases lay between the germline ends. CDR3 sequence reads: CASGEGATNEKLFF. As DNA, the CDR3 is TGTGCCAGCGGCGAGGGGGCAACTAATGAAAAACTGTTTTTT.

This clonotype was found many times. The DNA of the CDR3 is TGTGCCAGCAGCTTGGGAACCTATTACTCCTACAATGAGCAGTTCTTC. Residues: CASSLGTYYSYNEQFF. J is TRBJ2-1 and V is TRBV5-8; D gene uncertain. CDR1 and CDR2 from the germline V gene are SGHTS and YDEGEE. V was shortened by 0 bases and J by 0 bases, with 10 bases between the two germline ends. This CDR3 region has 16 residues.

This clonotype was picked up many times. The V and J genes are TRBV28 and TRBJ2-3, with TRBD2 identical over 11 bases. This CDR3 has 15 residues. Germline V lookup: CDR1 MDHEN, CDR2 SYDVKM. V shed 8 bases, J shed 1 base, and the junction held 5 bases outside the gene matches. CDR3 coding DNA: TGTGCCAGCCGCCTAGCGGGAGGTCGCACAGATACGCAGTATTTT. Protein: CASRLAGGRTDTQYF.